This T cell receptor beta chain stems from a study of T-cell reconstitution after alpha-beta-depleted transplantation in children. The germline V gene has CDR1 SQVTM and CDR2 ANQGSEA. V was trimmed by 2 bases and J by 5 bases, leaving 24 bases between them. This CDR3 is 17 amino acids long. A library of TCRbeta sequences, prepared with unique molecular identifiers, was generated. TCRdb processed the PCR reads anew with MiXCR; each CDR3 protein has one entry. The sample carries about 440,000 distinct CDR3 sequences, 43% recorded once. This chain links TRBV29-1 with TRBJ1-1; D ambiguous. The sequence was obtained from a girl aged 2 to 9 with aplastic anemia, due to receive a stem cell transplant. This specimen consisted of PBMCs, obtained before TCRalphabeta/CD19-depleted stem cell transplant. The CDR3, as DNA: TGCAGCGTTGAAATTCTAGTGGTGGCACTCCTGGGGACTGAAGCTTTCTTT. Translated: CSVEILVVALLGTEAFF.